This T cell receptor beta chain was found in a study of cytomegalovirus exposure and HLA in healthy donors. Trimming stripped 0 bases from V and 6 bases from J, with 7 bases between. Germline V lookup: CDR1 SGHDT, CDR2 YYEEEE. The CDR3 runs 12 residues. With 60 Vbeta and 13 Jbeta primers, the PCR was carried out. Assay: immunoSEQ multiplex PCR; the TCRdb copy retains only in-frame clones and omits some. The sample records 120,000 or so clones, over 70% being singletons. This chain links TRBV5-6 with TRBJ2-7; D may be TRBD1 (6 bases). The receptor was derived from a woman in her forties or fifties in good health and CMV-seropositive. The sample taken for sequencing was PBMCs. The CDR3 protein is CASSLDRAEQYF. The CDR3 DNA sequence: TGTGCCAGCAGCTTGGACAGGGCCGAGCAGTACTTC.